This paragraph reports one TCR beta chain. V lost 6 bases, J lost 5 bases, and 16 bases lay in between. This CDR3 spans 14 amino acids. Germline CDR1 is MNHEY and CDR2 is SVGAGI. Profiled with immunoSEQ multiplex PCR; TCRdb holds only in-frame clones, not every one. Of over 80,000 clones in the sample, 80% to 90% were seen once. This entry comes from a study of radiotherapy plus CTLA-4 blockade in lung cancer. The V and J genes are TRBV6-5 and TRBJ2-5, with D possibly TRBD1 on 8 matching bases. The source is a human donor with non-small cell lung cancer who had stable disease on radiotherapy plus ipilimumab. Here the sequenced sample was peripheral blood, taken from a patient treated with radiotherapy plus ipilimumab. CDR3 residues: CASSLGQGGETQYF. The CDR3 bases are TGTGCCAGCAGCCTCGGACAGGGAGGGGAGACCCAGTACTTC.